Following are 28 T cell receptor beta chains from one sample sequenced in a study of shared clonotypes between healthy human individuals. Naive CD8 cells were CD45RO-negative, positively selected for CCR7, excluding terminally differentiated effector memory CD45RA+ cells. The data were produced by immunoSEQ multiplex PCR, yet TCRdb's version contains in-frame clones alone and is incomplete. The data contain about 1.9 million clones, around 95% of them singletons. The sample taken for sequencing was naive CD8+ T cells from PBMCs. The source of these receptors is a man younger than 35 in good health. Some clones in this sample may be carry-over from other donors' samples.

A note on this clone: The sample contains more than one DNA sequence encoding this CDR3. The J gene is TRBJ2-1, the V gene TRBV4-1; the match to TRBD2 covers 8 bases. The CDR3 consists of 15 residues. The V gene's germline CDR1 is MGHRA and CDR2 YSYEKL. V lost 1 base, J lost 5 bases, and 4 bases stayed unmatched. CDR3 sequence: CASSQASGRNNEQFF. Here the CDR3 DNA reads TGCGCCAGCAGCCAAGCTAGCGGGCGGAACAATGAGCAGTTCTTC.

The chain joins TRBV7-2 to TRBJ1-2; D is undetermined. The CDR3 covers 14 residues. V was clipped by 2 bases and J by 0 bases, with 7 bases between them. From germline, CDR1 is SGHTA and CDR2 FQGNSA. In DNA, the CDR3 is TGTGCCAGCAGCTTAACTCCAACTAACTATGGCTACACCTTC. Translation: CASSLTPTNYGYTF.

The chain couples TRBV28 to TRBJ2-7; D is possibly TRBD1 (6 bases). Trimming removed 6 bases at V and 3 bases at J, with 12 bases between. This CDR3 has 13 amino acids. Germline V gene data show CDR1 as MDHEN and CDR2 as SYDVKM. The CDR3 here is CASSSSGDYEQYF. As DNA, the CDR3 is TGTGCCAGCAGCTCATCAGGGGACTACGAGCAGTACTTC.

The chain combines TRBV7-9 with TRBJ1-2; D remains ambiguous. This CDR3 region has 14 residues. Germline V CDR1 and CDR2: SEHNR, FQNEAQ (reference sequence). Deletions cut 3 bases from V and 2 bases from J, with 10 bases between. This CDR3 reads CASSLVGRNYGYTF. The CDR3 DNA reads TGTGCCAGCAGCTTGGTAGGGAGGAACTATGGCTACACCTTC.

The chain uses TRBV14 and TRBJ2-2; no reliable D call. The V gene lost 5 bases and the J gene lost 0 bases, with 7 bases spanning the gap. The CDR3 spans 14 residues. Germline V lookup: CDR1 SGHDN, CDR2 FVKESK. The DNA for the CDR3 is TGTGCCAGCAGCTTTGGGACGAACACCGGGGAGCTGTTTTTT. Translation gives CASSFGTNTGELFF.

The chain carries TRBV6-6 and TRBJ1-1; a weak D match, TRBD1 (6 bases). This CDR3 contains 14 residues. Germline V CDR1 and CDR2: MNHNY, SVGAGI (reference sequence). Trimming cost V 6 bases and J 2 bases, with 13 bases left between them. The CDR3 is CASSPDRTNTEAFF. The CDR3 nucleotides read TGTGCCAGCAGCCCGGACAGAACCAACACTGAAGCTTTCTTT.

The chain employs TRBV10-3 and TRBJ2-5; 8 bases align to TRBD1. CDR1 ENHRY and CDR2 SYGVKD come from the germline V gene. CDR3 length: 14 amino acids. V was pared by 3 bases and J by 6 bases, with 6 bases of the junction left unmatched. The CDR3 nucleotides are TGTGCCATCAGTGATCCAGGGGGCGAGAAGACCCAGTACTTC. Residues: CAISDPGGEKTQYF.

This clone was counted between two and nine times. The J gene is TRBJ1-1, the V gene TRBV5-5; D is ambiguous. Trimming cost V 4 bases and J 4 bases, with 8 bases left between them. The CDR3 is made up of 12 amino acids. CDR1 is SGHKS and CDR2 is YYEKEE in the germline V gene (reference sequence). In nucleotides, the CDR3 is TGTGCCAGCAGCCAATACGGCACTGAAGCTTTCTTT. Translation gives CASSQYGTEAFF.

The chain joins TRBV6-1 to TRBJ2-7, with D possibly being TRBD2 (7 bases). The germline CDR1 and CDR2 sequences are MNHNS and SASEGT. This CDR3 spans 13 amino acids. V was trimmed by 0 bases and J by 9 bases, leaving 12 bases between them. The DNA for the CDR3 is TGTGCCAGCAGTGAAGCGTCGAGGGGGGGGCAGTACTTC. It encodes CASSEASRGGQYF.

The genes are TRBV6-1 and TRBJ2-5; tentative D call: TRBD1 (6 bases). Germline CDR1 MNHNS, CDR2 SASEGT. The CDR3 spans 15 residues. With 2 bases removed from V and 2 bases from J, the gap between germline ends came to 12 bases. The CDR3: CASSERWGRQETQYF. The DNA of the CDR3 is TGTGCCAGCAGTGAACGATGGGGGCGACAAGAGACCCAGTACTTC.

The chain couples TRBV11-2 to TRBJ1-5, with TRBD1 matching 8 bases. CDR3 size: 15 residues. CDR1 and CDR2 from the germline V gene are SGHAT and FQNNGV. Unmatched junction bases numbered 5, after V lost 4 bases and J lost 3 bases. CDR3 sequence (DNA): TGTGCCAGCAGCTCGGGGACAGGCCCCAATCAGCCCCAGCATTTT. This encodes CASSSGTGPNQPQHF.

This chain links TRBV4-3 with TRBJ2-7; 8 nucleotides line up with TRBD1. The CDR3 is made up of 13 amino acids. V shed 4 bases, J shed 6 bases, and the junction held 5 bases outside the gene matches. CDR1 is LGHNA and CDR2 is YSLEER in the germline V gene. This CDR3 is CASSPGTGAEQYF. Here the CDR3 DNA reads TGCGCCAGCAGCCCAGGGACAGGAGCCGAGCAGTACTTC.

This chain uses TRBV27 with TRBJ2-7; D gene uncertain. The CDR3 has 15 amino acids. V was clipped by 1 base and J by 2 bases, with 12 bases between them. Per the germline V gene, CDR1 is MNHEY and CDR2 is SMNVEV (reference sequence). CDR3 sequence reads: CASSLLSLTPYEQYF. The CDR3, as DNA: TGTGCCAGCAGTTTATTGTCACTTACCCCCTACGAGCAGTACTTC.

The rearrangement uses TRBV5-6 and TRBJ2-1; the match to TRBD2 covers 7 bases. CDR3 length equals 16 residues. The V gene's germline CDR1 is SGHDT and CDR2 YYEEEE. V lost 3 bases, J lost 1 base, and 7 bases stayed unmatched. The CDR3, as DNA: TGTGCCAGCAGCTCGGTTAGGCGGGAGTCCTACAATGAGCAGTTCTTC. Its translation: CASSSVRRESYNEQFF.

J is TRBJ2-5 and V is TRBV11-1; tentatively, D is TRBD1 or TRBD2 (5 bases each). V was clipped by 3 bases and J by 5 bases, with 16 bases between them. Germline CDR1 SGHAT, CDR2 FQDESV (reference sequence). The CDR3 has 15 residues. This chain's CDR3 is CASSLSDWGGETQYF. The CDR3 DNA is TGTGCCAGCAGCTTGTCGGACTGGGGCGGGGAGACCCAGTACTTC.

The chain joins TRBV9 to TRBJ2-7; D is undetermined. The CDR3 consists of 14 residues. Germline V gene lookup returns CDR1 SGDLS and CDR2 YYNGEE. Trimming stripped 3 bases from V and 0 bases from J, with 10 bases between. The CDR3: CASSDDSSSYEQYF. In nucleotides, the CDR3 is TGTGCCAGCAGCGATGACTCGAGCTCCTACGAGCAGTACTTC.

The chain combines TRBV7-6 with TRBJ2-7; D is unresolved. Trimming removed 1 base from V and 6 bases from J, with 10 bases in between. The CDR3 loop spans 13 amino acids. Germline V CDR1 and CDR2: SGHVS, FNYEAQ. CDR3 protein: CASSLDIGGEQYF. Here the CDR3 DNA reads TGTGCCAGCAGCTTAGACATTGGCGGCGAGCAGTACTTC.

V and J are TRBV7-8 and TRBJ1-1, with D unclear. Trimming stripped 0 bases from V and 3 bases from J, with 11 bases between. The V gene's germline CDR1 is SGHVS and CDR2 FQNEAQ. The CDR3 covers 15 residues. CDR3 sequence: CASSLALGMHTEAFF. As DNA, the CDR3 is TGTGCCAGCAGCTTAGCGCTCGGGATGCACACTGAAGCTTTCTTT.

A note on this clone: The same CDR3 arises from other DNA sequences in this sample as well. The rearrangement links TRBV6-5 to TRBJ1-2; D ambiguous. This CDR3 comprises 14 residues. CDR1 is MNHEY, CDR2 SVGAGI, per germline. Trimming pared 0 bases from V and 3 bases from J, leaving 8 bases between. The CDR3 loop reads CASSYSAGYYGYTF. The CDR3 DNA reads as TGTGCCAGCAGTTACTCGGCCGGATACTATGGCTACACCTTC.

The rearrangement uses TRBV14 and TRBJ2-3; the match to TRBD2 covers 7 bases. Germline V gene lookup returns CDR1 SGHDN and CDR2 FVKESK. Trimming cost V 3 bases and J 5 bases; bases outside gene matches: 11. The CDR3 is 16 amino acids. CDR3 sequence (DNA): TGTGCCAGCAGCCAGACCTGGGGGGAGGGCCAAGATACGCAGTATTTT. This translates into CASSQTWGEGQDTQYF.

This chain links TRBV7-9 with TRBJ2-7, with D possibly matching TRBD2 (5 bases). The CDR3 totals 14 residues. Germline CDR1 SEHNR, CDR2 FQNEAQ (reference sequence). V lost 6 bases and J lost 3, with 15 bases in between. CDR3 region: CASSRVGEGYEQYF. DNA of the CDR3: TGTGCCAGCAGTAGGGTGGGAGAGGGCTACGAGCAGTACTTC. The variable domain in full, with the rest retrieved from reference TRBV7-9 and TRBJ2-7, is DTGVSQNPRHKITKRGQNVTFRCDPISEHNRLYWYRQTLGQGPEFLTYFQNEAQLEKSRLLSDRFSAERPKGSFSTLEIQRTEQGDSAMYLCASSRVGEGYEQYFGPGTRLTVT.

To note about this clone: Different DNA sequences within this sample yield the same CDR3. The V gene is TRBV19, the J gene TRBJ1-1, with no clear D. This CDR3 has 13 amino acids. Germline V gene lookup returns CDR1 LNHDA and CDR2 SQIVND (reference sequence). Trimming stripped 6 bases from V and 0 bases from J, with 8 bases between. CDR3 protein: CASRPTVNTEAFF. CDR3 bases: TGTGCCAGTAGGCCGACGGTGAACACTGAAGCTTTCTTT.

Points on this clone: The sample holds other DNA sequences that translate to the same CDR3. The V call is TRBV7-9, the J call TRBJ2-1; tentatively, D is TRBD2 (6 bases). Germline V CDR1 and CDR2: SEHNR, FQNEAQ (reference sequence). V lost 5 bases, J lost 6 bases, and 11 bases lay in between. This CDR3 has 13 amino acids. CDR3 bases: TGTGCCAGCAGCCTGGGACTTCGCAATGAGCAGTTCTTC. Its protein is CASSLGLRNEQFF. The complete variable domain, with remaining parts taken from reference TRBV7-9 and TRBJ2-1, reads DTGVSQNPRHKITKRGQNVTFRCDPISEHNRLYWYRQTLGQGPEFLTYFQNEAQLEKSRLLSDRFSAERPKGSFSTLEIQRTEQGDSAMYLCASSLGLRNEQFFGPGTRLTVL.

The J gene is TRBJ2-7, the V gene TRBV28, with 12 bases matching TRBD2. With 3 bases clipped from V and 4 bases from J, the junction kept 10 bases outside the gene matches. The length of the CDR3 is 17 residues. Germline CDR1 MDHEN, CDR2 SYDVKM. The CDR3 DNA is TGTGCCAGCAGTTTGTCCCTTAGACTAGCGGGAGTATACGAGCAGTACTTC. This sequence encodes CASSLSLRLAGVYEQYF.

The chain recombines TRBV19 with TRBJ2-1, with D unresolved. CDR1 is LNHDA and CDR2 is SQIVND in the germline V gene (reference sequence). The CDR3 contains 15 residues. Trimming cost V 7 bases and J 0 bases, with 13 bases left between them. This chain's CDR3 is CASTVGMTSYNEQFF. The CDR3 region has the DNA TGTGCCAGTACCGTAGGAATGACCTCCTACAATGAGCAGTTCTTC.

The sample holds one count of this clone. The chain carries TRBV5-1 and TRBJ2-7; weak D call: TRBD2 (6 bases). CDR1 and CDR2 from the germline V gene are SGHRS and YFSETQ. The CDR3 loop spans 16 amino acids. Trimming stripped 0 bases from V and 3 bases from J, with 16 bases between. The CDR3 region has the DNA TGCGCCAGCAGCTTGGGGGTAGCGGAAGCGGGCTACGAGCAGTACTTC. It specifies CASSLGVAEAGYEQYF.

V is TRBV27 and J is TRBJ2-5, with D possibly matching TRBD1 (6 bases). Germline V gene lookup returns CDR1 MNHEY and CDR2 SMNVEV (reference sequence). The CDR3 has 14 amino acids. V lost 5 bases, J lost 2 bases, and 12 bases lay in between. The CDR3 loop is CASSARGPQETQYF. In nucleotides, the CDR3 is TGTGCCAGCAGTGCCAGGGGTCCGCAAGAGACCCAGTACTTC.

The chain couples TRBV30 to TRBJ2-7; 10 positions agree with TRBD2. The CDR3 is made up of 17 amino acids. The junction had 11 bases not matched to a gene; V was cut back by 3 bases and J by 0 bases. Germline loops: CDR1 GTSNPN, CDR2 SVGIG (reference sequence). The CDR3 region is CAWRSPLSSGSSYEQYF. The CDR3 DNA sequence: TGTGCCTGGAGGTCCCCCCTCTCTAGCGGGAGCTCCTACGAGCAGTACTTC. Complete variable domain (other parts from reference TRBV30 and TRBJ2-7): SQTIHQWPATLVQPVGSPLSLECTVEGTSNPNLYWYRQAAGRGLQLLFYSVGIGQISSEVPQNLSASRPQDRQFILSSKKLLLSDSGFYLCAWRSPLSSGSSYEQYFGPGTRLTVT.